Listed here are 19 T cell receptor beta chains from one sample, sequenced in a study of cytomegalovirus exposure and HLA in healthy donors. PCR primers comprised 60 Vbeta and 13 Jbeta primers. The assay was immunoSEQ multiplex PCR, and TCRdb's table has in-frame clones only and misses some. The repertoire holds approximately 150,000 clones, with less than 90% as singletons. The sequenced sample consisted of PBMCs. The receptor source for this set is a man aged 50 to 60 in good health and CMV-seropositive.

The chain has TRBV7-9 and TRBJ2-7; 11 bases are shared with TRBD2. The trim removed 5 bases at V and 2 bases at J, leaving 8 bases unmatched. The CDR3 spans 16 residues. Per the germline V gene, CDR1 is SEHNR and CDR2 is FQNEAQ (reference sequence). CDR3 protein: CASSPASGGTAYEQYF. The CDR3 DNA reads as TGTGCCAGCAGCCCGGCTAGCGGGGGGACCGCCTACGAGCAGTACTTC.

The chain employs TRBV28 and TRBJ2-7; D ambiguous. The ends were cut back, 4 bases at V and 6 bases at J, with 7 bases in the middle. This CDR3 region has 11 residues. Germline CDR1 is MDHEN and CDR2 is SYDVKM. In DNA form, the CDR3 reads TGTGCCAGCAGTTCTAGGTCCGAGCAGTACTTC. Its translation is CASSSRSEQYF.

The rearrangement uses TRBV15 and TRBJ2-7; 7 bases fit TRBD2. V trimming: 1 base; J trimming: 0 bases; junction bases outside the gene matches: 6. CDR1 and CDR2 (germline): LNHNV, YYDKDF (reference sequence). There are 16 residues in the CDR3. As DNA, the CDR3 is TGTGCCACCAGCAGAGGAGCGGGACTGAACTCCTACGAGCAGTACTTC. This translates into CATSRGAGLNSYEQYF.

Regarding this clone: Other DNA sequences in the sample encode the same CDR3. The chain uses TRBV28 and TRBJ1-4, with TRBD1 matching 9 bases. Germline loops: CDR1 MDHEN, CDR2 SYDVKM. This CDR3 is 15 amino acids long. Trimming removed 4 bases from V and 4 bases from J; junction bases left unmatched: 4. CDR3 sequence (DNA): TGTGCCAGCAGTTCTCCGGGACAGGGTAATGAAAAACTGTTTTTT. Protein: CASSSPGQGNEKLFF.

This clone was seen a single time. The CDR3 DNA follows: TGTGCCAGCAAAAACAGGGGGCAAGAGACCCAGTACTTC. It encodes CASKNRGQETQYF. The chain combines TRBV27 with TRBJ2-5, with 8 nucleotides matching TRBD1. Trimming at V came to 7 bases and at J to 2 bases, leaving 3 bases not matched to a gene. CDR3 length: 13 amino acids. CDR1 is MNHEY and CDR2 is SMNVEV in the germline V gene (reference sequence).

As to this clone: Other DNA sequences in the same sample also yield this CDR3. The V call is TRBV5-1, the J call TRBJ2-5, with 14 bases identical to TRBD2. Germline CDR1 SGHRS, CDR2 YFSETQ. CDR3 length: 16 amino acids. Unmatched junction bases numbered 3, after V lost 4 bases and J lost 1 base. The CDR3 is CASSPGLAGGQETQYF. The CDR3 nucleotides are TGCGCCAGCAGCCCTGGACTAGCGGGGGGCCAAGAGACCCAGTACTTC. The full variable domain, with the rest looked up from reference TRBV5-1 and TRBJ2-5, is KAGVTQTPRYLIKTRGQQVTLSCSPISGHRSVSWYQQTPGQGLQFLFEYFSETQRNKGNFPGRFSGRQFSNSRSEMNVSTLELGDSALYLCASSPGLAGGQETQYFGPGTRLLVL.

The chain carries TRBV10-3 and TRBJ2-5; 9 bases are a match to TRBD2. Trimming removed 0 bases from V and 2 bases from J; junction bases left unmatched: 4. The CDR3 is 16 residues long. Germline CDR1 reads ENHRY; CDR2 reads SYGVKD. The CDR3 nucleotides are TGTGCCATCAGTGAGTCTAGCGGGGGTACTCAAGAGACCCAGTACTTC. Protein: CAISESSGGTQETQYF.

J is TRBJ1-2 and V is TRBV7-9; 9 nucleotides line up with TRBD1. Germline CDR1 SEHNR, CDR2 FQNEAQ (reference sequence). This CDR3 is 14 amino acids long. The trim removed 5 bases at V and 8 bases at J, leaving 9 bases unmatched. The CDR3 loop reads CASSSSGTGLGYTF. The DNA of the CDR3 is TGTGCCAGCAGCAGTTCCGGGACAGGGTTGGGCTACACCTTC. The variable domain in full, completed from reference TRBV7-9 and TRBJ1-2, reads DTGVSQNPRHKITKRGQNVTFRCDPISEHNRLYWYRQTLGQGPEFLTYFQNEAQLEKSRLLSDRFSAERPKGSFSTLEIQRTEQGDSAMYLCASSSSGTGLGYTFGSGTRLTVV.

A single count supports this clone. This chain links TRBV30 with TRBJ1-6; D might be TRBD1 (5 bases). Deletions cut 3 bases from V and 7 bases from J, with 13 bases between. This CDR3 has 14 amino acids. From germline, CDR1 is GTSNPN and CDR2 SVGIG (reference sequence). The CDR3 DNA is TGTGCCTGGAGGAATCAGGGTCGAAATTCACCCCTCCACTTT. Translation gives CAWRNQGRNSPLHF.

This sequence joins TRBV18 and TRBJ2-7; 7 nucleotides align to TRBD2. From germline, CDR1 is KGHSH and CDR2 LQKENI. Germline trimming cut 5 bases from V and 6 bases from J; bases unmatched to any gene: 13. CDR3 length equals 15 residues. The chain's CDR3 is CASSVRKGGPLEQYF. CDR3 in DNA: TGTGCCAGCTCAGTGAGGAAGGGAGGGCCTCTCGAGCAGTACTTC.

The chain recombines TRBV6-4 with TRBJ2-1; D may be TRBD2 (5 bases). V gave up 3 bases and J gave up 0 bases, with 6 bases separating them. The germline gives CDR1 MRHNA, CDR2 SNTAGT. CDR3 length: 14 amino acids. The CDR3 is CASSDGSSYNEQFF. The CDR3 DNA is TGTGCCAGCAGTGATGGGAGCTCCTACAATGAGCAGTTCTTC.

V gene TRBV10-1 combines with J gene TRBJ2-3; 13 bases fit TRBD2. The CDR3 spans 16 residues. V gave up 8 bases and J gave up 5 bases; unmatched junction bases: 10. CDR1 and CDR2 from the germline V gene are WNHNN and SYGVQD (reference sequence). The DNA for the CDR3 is TGCGCCAGCCATATGGGGACTAGCGGGGAGGGAGATACGCAGTATTTT. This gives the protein CASHMGTSGEGDTQYF.

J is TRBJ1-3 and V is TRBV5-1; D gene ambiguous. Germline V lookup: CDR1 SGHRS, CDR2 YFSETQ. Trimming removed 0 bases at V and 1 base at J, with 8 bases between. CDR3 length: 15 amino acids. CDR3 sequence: CASSLAEDSGNTIYF. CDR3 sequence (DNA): TGCGCCAGCAGCTTGGCCGAGGATTCTGGAAACACCATATATTTT.

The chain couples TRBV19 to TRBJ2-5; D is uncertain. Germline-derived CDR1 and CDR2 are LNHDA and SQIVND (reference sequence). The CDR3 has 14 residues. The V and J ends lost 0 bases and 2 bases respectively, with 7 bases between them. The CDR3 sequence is CASSIDRYQETQYF. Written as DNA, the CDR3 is TGTGCCAGTAGTATAGACAGGTATCAAGAGACCCAGTACTTC.

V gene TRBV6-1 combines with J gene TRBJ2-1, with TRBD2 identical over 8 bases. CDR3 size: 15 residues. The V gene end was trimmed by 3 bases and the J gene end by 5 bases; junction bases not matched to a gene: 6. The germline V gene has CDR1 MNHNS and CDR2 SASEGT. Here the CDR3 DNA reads TGTGCCAGCAGTGAGACTAGCGAGCCGAACAATGAGCAGTTCTTC. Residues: CASSETSEPNNEQFF.

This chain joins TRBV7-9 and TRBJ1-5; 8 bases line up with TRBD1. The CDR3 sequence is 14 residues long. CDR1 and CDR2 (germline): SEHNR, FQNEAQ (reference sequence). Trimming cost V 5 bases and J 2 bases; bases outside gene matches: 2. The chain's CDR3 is CASSKGQGNQPQHF. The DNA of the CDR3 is TGTGCCAGCAGCAAGGGACAGGGCAATCAGCCCCAGCATTTT.

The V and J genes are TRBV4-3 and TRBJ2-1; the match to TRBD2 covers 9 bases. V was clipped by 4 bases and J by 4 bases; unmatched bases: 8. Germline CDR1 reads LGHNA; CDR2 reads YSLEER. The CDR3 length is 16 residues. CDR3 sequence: CASSLLTSGVYNEQFF. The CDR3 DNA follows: TGCGCCAGCAGCCTCCTGACTAGCGGAGTTTACAATGAGCAGTTCTTC.

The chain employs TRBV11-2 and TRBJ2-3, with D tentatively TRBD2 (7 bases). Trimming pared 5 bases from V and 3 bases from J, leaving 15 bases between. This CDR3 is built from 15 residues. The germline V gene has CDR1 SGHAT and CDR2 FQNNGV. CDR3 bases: TGTGCCAGCAGCCAACGGGGGGCGGCGACAGATACGCAGTATTTT. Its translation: CASSQRGAATDTQYF.

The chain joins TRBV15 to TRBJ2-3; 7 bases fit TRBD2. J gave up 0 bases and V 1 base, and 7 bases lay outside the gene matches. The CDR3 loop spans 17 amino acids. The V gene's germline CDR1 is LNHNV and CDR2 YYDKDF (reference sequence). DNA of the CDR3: TGTGCCACCAGCAGAGGTCGGTTTAGCGGGAGCACAGATACGCAGTATTTT. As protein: CATSRGRFSGSTDTQYF.